These 9 T cell receptor beta chains share one sample of origin, sequenced in a study of regulatory T cells in long-lasting Graves disease. This sample's time point: newly diagnosed GD, antithyroid drugs for less than 3 months. Scientists built the TCR library using RNA that was extracted from PBMCs. Combining iRepertoire HTBI primers with Arm-PCR of CDR3 regions, the authors built TCR beta libraries. One entry per CDR3 protein results from TCRdb running MiXCR on the multiplex PCR reads. The repertoire holds over 500,000 distinct CDR3 sequences, with approximately 15% as singletons. These same records also appear under a second study, on T cells in Graves' hyperthyroidism and ophthalmopathy.

The specimen comprised peripheral blood mononuclear cells (PBMCs), sampled at new diagnosis, from a patient treated with antithyroid drugs. All receptors come from a woman aged 30 to 39 with Graves disease.

This clonotype was observed a handful of times. The CDR3 DNA reads as TGTGCGGGAGGGCCCAACACCGGGGAGCTGTTTTTT. It translates to CAGGPNTGELFF. The V and J genes are TRBV6-1 and TRBJ2-2; 7 nucleotides match TRBD2. This CDR3 comprises 12 residues. The germline V gene has CDR1 MNHNS and CDR2 SASEGT.

This clonotype has ten or more counts. The genes are TRBV28 and TRBJ2-5, with D perhaps matching TRBD1 (6 bases). The CDR3 has 15 amino acids. V gave up 3 bases and J gave up 3 bases, with 14 bases separating them. Germline CDR1 reads MDHEN; CDR2 reads SYDVKM. CDR3 sequence (DNA): TGTGCCAGCAGTTTCCAGGGCAGGGGAAAAGAGACCCAGTACTTC. This encodes CASSFQGRGKETQYF.

This rearrangement joins TRBV5-6 to TRBJ2-7; TRBD1 or TRBD2 may be the D gene (5 bases each). The CDR3 sequence is 13 residues long. In germline, CDR1 is SGHDT, CDR2 YYEEEE. Trimming cost V 7 bases and J 6 bases, with 17 bases left between them. Here the CDR3 reads CASRWGRAGEQYF. CDR3 in DNA: TGTGCCAGCCGGTGGGGCAGGGCGGGCGAGCAGTACTTC. Based on the CDR3 plus reference TRBV5-6 and TRBJ2-7, the full variable domain is DAGVTQSPTHLIKTRGQQVTLRCSPKSGHDTVSWYQQALGQGPQFIFQYYEEEERQRGNFPDRFSGHQFPNYSSELNVNALLLGDSALYLCASRWGRAGEQYFGPGTRLTVT.

The genes are TRBV5-1 and TRBJ1-5; D not resolved. V was clipped by 0 bases and J by 0 bases, with 10 bases between them. Per the germline V gene, CDR1 is SGHRS and CDR2 is YFSETQ. The CDR3 has 16 residues. CDR3 residues: CASSLEGPHSNQPQHF. DNA of the CDR3: TGCGCCAGCAGCTTGGAGGGCCCGCATAGCAATCAGCCCCAGCATTTT. The full variable domain, its missing parts supplied by reference TRBV5-1 and TRBJ1-5, is KAGVTQTPRYLIKTRGQQVTLSCSPISGHRSVSWYQQTPGQGLQFLFEYFSETQRNKGNFPGRFSGRQFSNSRSEMNVSTLELGDSALYLCASSLEGPHSNQPQHFGDGTRLSIL.

The chain links TRBV30 to TRBJ2-1; D possibly corresponds to TRBD2 (6 bases). The CDR3 spans 14 residues. Germline V CDR1 and CDR2: GTSNPN, SVGIG (reference sequence). Trimming left V 3 bases short and J 0 bases short, with 9 bases between. CDR3 residues: CAWRGGSSYNEQFF. The CDR3 nucleotides are TGTGCCTGGAGGGGGGGTAGCTCCTACAATGAGCAGTTCTTC. Looking up the rest from reference TRBV30 and TRBJ2-1 gives the full variable domain: SQTIHQWPATLVQPVGSPLSLECTVEGTSNPNLYWYRQAAGRGLQLLFYSVGIGQISSEVPQNLSASRPQDRQFILSSKKLLLSDSGFYLCAWRGGSSYNEQFFGPGTRLTVL.

Ten or more counts support this clonotype. The CDR3 sequence: CASSFLQGRGQPQHF. The CDR3 DNA is TGTGCCAGCAGTTTTTTACAGGGACGGGGTCAGCCCCAGCATTTT. The chain joins TRBV28 to TRBJ1-5; D may be TRBD1 (6 bases). In germline, CDR1 is MDHEN, CDR2 SYDVKM. V lost 3 bases and J 6 bases, leaving 15 bases between the germline ends. The CDR3 sequence is 15 residues long. The full variable domain, with the rest looked up from reference TRBV28 and TRBJ1-5, is DVKVTQSSRYLVKRTGEKVFLECVQDMDHENMFWYRQDPGLGLRLIYFSYDVKMKEKGDIPEGYSVSREKKERFSLILESASTNQTSMYLCASSFLQGRGQPQHFGDGTRLSIL.

This clonotype was counted only a few times. V is TRBV20-1 and J is TRBJ2-1; 9 bases are shared with TRBD1. CDR1 DFQATT and CDR2 SNEGSKA come from the germline V gene (reference sequence). Losses at the gene ends were 6 bases for V and 6 bases for J; bases not matched to a gene: 15. The CDR3 runs 16 residues. The CDR3 DNA sequence: TGCAGTGCGTTCCCGGGACAGGGACCGGGATTCAATGAGCAGTTCTTC. Translating it yields CSAFPGQGPGFNEQFF.

This clonotype came up a few times. The chain uses TRBV3-1 and TRBJ1-4, with D unclear. The length of the CDR3 is 14 residues. V dropped 6 bases and J dropped 0 bases, with 8 bases sitting between them. Germline lookup yields CDR1 LGHDT and CDR2 YNNKEL (reference sequence). The CDR3 DNA reads TGTGCCAGCAGGTCGGATGCAACTAATGAAAAACTGTTTTTT. Protein sequence: CASRSDATNEKLFF. Filled out from reference TRBV3-1 and TRBJ1-4, the complete variable domain reads DTAVSQTPKYLVTQMGNDKSIKCEQNLGHDTMYWYKQDSKKFLKIMFSYNNKELIINETVPNRFSPKSPDKAHLNLHINSLELGDSAVYFCASRSDATNEKLFFGSGTQLSVL.

This clonotype has a handful of counts. This chain joins TRBV3-1 and TRBJ2-7; weak D call: TRBD1 (6 bases). The length of the CDR3 is 14 residues. Germline V gives CDR1 LGHDT, CDR2 YNNKEL (reference sequence). V lost 4 bases to trimming and J lost 3 bases, with 13 bases between them. The CDR3 loop is CASSRSGTFYEQYF. Written as DNA, the CDR3 is TGTGCCAGCAGCCGTTCCGGGACATTCTACGAGCAGTACTTC.